The subject of this entry is one T cell receptor beta chain. These data come from a study of T cell changes during pregnancy in multiple sclerosis. The CDR3 runs to 17 residues. The germline V and J ends were trimmed by 1 base and 7 bases, with 18 bases remaining between them. Germline V lookup: CDR1 SGHRS, CDR2 YFSETQ. Libraries were prepared by immunoSEQ multiplex PCR; TCRdb keeps only in-frame clonotypes and omits some of them. The table lists tens of thousands of clones, about 91% of them singletons. The clonotype originates from a female donor with multiple sclerosis, enrolled in a pregnancy study. The sample was peripheral blood, taken after pregnancy. The V and J genes are TRBV5-1 and TRBJ1-6, with D maybe TRBD1 (6 bases). The CDR3 region is CASSLTVRGTGNSPLHF. CDR3 in DNA: TGCGCCAGCAGCTTGACAGTCAGGGGAACAGGGAATTCACCCCTCCACTTT.